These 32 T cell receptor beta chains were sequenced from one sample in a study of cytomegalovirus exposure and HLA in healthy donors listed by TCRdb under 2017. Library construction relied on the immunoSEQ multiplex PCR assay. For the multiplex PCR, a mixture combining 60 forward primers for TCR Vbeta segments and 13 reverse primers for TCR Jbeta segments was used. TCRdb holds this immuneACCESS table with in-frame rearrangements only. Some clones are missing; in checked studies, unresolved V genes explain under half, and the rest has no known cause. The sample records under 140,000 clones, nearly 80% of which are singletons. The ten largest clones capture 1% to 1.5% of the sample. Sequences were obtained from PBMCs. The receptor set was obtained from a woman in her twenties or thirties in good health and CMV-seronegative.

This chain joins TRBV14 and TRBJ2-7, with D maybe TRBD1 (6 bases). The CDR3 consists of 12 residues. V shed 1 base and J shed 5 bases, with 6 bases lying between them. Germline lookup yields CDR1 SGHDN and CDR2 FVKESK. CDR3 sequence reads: CASSQGQDEQYF. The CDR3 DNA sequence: TGTGCCAGCAGCCAAGGACAGGACGAGCAGTACTTC.

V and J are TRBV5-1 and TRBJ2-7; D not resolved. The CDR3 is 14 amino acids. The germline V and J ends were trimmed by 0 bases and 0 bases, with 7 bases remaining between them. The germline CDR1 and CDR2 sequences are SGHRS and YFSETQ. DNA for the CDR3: TGCGCCAGCAGCTTGGACCTGAGCTCCTACGAGCAGTACTTC. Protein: CASSLDLSSYEQYF.

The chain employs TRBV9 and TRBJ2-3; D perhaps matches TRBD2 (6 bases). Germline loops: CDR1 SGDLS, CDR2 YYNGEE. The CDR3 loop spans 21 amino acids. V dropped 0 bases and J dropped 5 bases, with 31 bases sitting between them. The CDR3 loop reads CASSVDGRHDLGLPWRDTQYF. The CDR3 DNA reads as TGTGCCAGCAGCGTAGATGGGAGGCACGATTTGGGACTCCCCTGGAGAGATACGCAGTATTTT. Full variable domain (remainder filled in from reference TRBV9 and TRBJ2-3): DSGVTQTPKHLITATGQRVTLRCSPRSGDLSVYWYQQSLDQGLQFLIQYYNGEERAKGNILERFSAQQFPDLHSELNLSSLELGDSALYFCASSVDGRHDLGLPWRDTQYFGPGTRLTVL.

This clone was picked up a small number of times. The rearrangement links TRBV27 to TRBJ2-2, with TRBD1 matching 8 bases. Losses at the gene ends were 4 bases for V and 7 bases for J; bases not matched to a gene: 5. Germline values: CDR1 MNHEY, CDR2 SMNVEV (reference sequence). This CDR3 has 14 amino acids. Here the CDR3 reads CASSSRTGHGELFF. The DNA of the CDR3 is TGTGCCAGCAGTTCACGGACAGGGCACGGGGAGCTGTTTTTT.

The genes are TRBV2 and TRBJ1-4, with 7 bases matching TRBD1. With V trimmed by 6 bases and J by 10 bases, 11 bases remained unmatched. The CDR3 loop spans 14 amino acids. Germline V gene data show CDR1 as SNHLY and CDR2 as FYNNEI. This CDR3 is CASRRPGTAGKLFF. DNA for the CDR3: TGTGCCAGCAGAAGGCCCGGGACAGCGGGAAAACTGTTTTTT.

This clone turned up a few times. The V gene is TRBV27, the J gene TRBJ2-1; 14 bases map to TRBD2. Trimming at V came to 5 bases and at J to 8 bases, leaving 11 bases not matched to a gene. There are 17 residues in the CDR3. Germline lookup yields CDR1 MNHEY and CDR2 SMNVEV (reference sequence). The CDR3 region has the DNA TGTGCCAGCAGTCCGCGACTAGCGGGGGGGCTCGGCCATGAGCAGTTCTTC. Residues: CASSPRLAGGLGHEQFF.

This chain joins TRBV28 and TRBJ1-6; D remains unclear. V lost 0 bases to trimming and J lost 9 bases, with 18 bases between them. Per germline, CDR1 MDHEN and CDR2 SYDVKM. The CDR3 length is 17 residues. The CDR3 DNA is TGTGCCAGCAGTTTATGGCGCCCGGGAGTTTCGGGTTCACCCCTCCACTTT. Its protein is CASSLWRPGVSGSPLHF.

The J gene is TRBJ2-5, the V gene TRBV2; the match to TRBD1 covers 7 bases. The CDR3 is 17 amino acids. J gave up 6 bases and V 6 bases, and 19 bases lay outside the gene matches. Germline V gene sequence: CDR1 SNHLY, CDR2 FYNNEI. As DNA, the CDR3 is TGTGCCAGCAGGGAGACGTCTTTAACTACAGGGGATCAGACCCAGTACTTC. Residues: CASRETSLTTGDQTQYF.

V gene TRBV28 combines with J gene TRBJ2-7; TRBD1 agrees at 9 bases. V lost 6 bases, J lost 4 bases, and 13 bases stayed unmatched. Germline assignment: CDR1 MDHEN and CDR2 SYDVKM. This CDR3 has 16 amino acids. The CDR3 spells CASRGSIGTGFYEQYF. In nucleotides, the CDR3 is TGTGCCAGCAGGGGATCGATCGGGACAGGGTTTTACGAGCAGTACTTC.

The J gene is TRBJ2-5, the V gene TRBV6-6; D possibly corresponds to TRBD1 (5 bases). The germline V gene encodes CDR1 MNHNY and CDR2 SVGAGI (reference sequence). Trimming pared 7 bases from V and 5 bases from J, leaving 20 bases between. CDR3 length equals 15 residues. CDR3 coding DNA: TGTGCCAGCAAAAGGACACCAGAAGGTTGGGAGACCCAGTACTTC. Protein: CASKRTPEGWETQYF.

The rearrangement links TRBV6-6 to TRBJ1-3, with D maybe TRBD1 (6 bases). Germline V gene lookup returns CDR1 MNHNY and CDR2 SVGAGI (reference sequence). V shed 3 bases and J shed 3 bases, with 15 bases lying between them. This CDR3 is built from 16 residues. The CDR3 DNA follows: TGTGCCAGCAGTTATGGACAGACGGGGGGTGGAAACACCATATATTTT. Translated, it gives CASSYGQTGGGNTIYF.

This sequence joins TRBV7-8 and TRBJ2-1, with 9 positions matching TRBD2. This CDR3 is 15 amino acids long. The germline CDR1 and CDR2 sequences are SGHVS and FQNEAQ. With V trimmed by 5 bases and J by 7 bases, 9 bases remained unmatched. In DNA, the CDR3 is TGTGCCAGCAGCGGGCAGCGGGGGGAAGGGAATGAGCAGTTCTTC. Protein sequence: CASSGQRGEGNEQFF.

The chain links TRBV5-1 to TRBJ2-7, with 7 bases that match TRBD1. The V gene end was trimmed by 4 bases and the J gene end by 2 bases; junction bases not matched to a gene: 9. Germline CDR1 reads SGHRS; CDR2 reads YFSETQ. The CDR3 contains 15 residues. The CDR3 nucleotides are TGCGCCAGCAGCCCGAGGGGGCGAGTCCCCTACGAGCAGTACTTC. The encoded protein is CASSPRGRVPYEQYF. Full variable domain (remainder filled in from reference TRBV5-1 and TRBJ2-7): KAGVTQTPRYLIKTRGQQVTLSCSPISGHRSVSWYQQTPGQGLQFLFEYFSETQRNKGNFPGRFSGRQFSNSRSEMNVSTLELGDSALYLCASSPRGRVPYEQYFGPGTRLTVT.

The DNA for the CDR3 is TGTGCCAGCAGCGCAGGACAGGGTGATGGCTACACCTTC. Translated, it gives CASSAGQGDGYTF. The chain is built from TRBV7-3 and TRBJ1-2, with 8 bases matching TRBD1. Germline values: CDR1 SGHTA, CDR2 FQGTGA. CDR3 length: 13 amino acids. J lost 6 bases, V lost 5 bases, and 5 bases had no gene match.

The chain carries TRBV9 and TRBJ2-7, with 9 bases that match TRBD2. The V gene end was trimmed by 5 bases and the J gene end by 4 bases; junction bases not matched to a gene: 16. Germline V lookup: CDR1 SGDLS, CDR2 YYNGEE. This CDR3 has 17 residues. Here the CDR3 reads CASSVPNSAGGSYEQYF. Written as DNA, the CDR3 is TGTGCCAGCAGTGTACCCAATTCCGCGGGAGGGTCGTACGAGCAGTACTTC.

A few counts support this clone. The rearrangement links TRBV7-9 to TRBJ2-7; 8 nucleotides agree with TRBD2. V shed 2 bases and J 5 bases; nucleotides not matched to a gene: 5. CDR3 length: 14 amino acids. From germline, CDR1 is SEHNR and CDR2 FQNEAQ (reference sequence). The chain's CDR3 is CASSLPSGSNEQYF. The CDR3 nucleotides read TGTGCCAGCAGCTTACCCAGCGGGAGTAACGAGCAGTACTTC.

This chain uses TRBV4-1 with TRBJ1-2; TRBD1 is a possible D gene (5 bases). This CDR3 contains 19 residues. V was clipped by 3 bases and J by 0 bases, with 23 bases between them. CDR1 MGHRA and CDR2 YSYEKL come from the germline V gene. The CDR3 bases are TGCGCCAGCAGCCAGGGTCCTCGGAACAGGCGAACAGCTAACTATGGCTACACCTTC. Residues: CASSQGPRNRRTANYGYTF.

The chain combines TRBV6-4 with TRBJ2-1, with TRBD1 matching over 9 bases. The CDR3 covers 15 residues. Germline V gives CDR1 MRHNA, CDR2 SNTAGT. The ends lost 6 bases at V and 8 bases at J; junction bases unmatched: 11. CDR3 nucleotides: TGTGCCAGCAGGGCACAGGGGGCGATGGTGGATGAGCAGTTCTTC. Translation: CASRAQGAMVDEQFF.

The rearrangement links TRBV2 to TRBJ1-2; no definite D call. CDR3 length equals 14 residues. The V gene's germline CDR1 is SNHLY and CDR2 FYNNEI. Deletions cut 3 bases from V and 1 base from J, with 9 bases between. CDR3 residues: CASSDTTVNYGYTF. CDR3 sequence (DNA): TGTGCCAGCAGTGACACAACAGTTAACTATGGCTACACCTTC. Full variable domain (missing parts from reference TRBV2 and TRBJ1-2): EPEVTQTPSHQVTQMGQEVILRCVPISNHLYFYWYRQILGQKVEFLVSFYNNEISEKSEIFDDQFSVERPDGSNFTLKIRSTKLEDSAMYFCASSDTTVNYGYTFGSGTRLTVV.

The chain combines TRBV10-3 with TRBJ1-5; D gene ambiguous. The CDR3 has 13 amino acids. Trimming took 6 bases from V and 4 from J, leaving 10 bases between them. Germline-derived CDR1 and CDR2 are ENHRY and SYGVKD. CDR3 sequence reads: CAIRLDWNQPQHF. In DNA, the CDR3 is TGTGCCATCAGATTGGACTGGAATCAGCCCCAGCATTTT.

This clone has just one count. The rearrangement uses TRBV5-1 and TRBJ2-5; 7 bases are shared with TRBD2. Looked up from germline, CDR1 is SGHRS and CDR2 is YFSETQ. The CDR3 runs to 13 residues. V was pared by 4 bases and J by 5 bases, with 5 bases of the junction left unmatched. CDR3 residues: CASSPMGGETQYF. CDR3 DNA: TGCGCCAGCAGCCCGATGGGAGGGGAGACCCAGTACTTC.

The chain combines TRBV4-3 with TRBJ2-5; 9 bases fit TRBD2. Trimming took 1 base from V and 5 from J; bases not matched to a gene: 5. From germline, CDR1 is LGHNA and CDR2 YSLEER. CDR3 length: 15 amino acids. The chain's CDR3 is CASSQGSSGKETQYF. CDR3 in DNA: TGCGCCAGCAGCCAAGGCTCTAGCGGGAAGGAGACCCAGTACTTC.

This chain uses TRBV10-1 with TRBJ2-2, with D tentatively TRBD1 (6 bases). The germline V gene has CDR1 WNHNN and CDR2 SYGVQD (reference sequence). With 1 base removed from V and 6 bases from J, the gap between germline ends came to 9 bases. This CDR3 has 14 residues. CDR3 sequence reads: CASSEYRVPGELFF. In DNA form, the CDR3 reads TGCGCCAGCAGTGAGTACAGGGTCCCCGGGGAGCTGTTTTTT.

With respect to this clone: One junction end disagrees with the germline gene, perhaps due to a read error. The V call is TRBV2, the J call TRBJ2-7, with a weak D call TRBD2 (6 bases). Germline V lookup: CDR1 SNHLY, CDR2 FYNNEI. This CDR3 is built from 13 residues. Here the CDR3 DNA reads TGTGCCAGCAGTCCCCTTTTAACCGGGACTCCAGACTTC. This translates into CASSPLLTGTPDF.

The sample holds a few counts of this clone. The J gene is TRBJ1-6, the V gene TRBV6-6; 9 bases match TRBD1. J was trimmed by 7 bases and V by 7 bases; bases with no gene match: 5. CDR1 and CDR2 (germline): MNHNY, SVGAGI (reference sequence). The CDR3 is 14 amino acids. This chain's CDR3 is CASKPGTGNSPLHF. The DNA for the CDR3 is TGTGCCAGCAAACCCGGGACAGGGAATTCACCCCTCCACTTT.

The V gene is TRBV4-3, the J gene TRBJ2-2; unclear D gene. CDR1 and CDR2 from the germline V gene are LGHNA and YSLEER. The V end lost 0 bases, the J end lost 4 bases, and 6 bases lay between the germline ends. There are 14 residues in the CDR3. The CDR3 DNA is TGCGCCAGCAGCCAAGAGTTCAGCACCGGGGAGCTGTTTTTT. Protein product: CASSQEFSTGELFF.

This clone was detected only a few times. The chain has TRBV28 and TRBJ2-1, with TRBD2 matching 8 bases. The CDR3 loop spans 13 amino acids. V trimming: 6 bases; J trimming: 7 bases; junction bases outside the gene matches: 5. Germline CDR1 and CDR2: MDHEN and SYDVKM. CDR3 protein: CASSPGGVNEQFF. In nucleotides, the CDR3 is TGTGCCAGCAGCCCGGGGGGGGTTAATGAGCAGTTCTTC.

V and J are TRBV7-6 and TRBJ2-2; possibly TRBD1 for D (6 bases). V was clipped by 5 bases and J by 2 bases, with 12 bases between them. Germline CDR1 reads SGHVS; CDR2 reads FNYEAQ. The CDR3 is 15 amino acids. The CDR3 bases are TGTGCCAGCAGCCGTCCGGACAGAAACACCGGGGAGCTGTTTTTT. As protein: CASSRPDRNTGELFF. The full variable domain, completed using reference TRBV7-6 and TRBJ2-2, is GAGVSQSPRYKVTKRGQDVALRCDPISGHVSLYWYRQALGQGPEFLTYFNYEAQQDKSGLPNDRFSAERPEGSISTLTIQRTEQRDSAMYRCASSRPDRNTGELFFGEGSRLTVL.

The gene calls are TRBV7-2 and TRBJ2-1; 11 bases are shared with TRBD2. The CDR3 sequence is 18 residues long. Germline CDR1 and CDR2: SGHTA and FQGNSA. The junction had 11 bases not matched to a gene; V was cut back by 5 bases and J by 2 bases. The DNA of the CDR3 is TGTGCCAGCAGCCGTCGCAGTTTAGCGGGAGGGACCTACAATGAGCAGTTCTTC. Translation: CASSRRSLAGGTYNEQFF. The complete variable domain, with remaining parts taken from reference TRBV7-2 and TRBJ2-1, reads GAGVSQSPSNKVTEKGKDVELRCDPISGHTALYWYRQSLGQGLEFLIYFQGNSAPDKSGLPSDRFSAERTGGSVSTLTIQRTQQEDSAVYLCASSRRSLAGGTYNEQFFGPGTRLTVL.

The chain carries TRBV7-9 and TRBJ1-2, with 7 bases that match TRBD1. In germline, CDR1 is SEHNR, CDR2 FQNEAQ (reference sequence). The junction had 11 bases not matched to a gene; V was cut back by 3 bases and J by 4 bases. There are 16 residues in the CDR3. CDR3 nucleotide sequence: TGTGCCAGCAGCTTTTCTTTGTCACAGGGGAGCTATGGCTACACCTTC. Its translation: CASSFSLSQGSYGYTF.

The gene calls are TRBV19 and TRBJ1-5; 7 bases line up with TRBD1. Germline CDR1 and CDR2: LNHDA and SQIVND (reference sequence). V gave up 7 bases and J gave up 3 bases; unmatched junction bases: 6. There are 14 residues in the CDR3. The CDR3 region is CASTWDSSNQPQHF. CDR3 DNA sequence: TGTGCCAGTACCTGGGACAGTTCCAATCAGCCCCAGCATTTT.

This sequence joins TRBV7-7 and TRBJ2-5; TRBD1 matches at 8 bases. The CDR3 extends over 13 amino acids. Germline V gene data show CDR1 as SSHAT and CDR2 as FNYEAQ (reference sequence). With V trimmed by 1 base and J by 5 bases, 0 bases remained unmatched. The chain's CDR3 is CASSLGQGETQYF. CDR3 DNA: TGTGCCAGCAGCTTAGGACAGGGGGAGACCCAGTACTTC. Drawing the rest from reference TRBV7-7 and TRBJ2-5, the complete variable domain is GAGVSQSPRYKVTKRGQDVTLRCDPISSHATLYWYQQALGQGPEFLTYFNYEAQPDKSGLPSDRFSAERPEGSISTLTIQRTEQRDSAMYRCASSLGQGETQYFGPGTRLLVL.